The 27 T cell receptor beta chains reported below all come from one sample, sequenced in a study of Graves' ophthalmopathy and Graves' hyperthyroidism. As the template, RNA transcripts were used to amplify TCR beta CDR3 regions. After a first-round RT-PCR with HTBI primers, a second-round multiplex PCR was run. MiXCR, applied by TCRdb to the multiplex PCR reads, yields one record per CDR3 protein. The sample yields approximately 700,000 distinct CDR3 sequences, roughly 39% seen once. The sequencing input was peripheral blood. The receptors stem from an adult man with Graves' ophthalmopathy.

This clonotype was seen a handful of times. V is TRBV5-1 and J is TRBJ2-5, with 8 bases matching TRBD1. This CDR3 spans 15 amino acids. V lost 0 bases, J lost 4 bases, and 5 bases stayed unmatched. In germline, CDR1 is SGHRS, CDR2 YFSETQ. CDR3 amino acids: CASSLAGGAPETQYF. The CDR3 DNA is TGCGCCAGCAGCTTGGCAGGGGGCGCGCCAGAGACCCAGTACTTC. The whole variable domain, remainder taken from reference TRBV5-1 and TRBJ2-5, is KAGVTQTPRYLIKTRGQQVTLSCSPISGHRSVSWYQQTPGQGLQFLFEYFSETQRNKGNFPGRFSGRQFSNSRSEMNVSTLELGDSALYLCASSLAGGAPETQYFGPGTRLLVL.

This clonotype was observed a handful of times. The chain uses TRBV19 and TRBJ1-5; D ambiguous. CDR3 length equals 15 residues. The V end was cut by 0 bases, the J end by 0 bases, with 6 bases between. CDR1 LNHDA and CDR2 SQIVND come from the germline V gene (reference sequence). CDR3 bases: TGTGCCAGTAGTATAGACGGATTTAGCAATCAGCCCCAGCATTTT. As protein: CASSIDGFSNQPQHF.

V gene TRBV20-1 combines with J gene TRBJ1-2; the D gene is possibly TRBD1 (5 bases). This CDR3 is built from 11 residues. With 5 bases removed from V and 8 bases from J, the gap between germline ends came to 12 bases. The germline CDR1 and CDR2 sequences are DFQATT and SNEGSKA (reference sequence). Here the CDR3 DNA reads TGCAGTGCTGGCAGGGTGGGCGGCTACACCTTC. Protein sequence: CSAGRVGGYTF.

CDR3 residues: CSATGPDYNSPLHF. The CDR3 DNA is TGCAGTGCTACAGGGCCCGACTATAATTCACCCCTCCACTTT. The J gene is TRBJ1-6, the V gene TRBV20-1; maybe TRBD1 (5 bases). With 4 bases removed from V and 3 bases from J, the gap between germline ends came to 10 bases. The CDR3 is 14 amino acids. In germline, CDR1 is DFQATT, CDR2 SNEGSKA (reference sequence).

This clonotype was seen a few times. The chain combines TRBV9 with TRBJ2-2; 13 nucleotides agree with TRBD2. The trim removed 4 bases at V and 0 bases at J, leaving 6 bases unmatched. CDR3 size: 18 residues. Germline values: CDR1 SGDLS, CDR2 YYNGEE. The CDR3 protein is CASSPGLAGATNTGELFF. As DNA, the CDR3 is TGTGCCAGCAGCCCCGGACTAGCGGGGGCCACGAACACCGGGGAGCTGTTTTTT. Variable domain in full (rest from reference TRBV9 and TRBJ2-2): DSGVTQTPKHLITATGQRVTLRCSPRSGDLSVYWYQQSLDQGLQFLIQYYNGEERAKGNILERFSAQQFPDLHSELNLSSLELGDSALYFCASSPGLAGATNTGELFFGEGSRLTVL.

This clonotype was recorded many times. This rearrangement joins TRBV29-1 to TRBJ2-2; D call uncertain. The CDR3 runs 11 residues. Germline CDR1 SQVTM, CDR2 ANQGSEA. Deletions cut 4 bases from V and 6 bases from J, with 6 bases between. The CDR3 DNA reads as TGCAGCGTTGTGGCATCCGGGGAGCTGTTTTTT. It is translated as CSVVASGELFF.

On this clonotype: At one boundary the junction diverges from the germline segment, which might be a read error. The chain combines TRBV10-3 with TRBJ2-7; weak D call: TRBD2 (7 bases). Germline V gene sequence: CDR1 ENHRY, CDR2 SYGVKD. The length of the CDR3 is 14 residues. Here the CDR3 reads CASSYSGGRYEQYF. The CDR3 coding sequence is TGTGCCAGCAGTTATTCGGGGGGCAGATACGAGCAGTACTTC.

In this sample, this clonotype turned up a few times. The CDR3 DNA reads TGTGCCAGCAGCTCTCCTCGCGGGAGGGTGGGTGAGCAGTACTTC. Protein product: CASSSPRGRVGEQYF. J is TRBJ2-7 and V is TRBV7-9, with 9 bases lining up with TRBD2. V gave up 4 bases and J gave up 7 bases; unmatched junction bases: 11. This CDR3 comprises 15 residues. Germline V gives CDR1 SEHNR, CDR2 FQNEAQ (reference sequence). Full variable domain (outside the CDR3, taken from reference TRBV7-9 and TRBJ2-7): DTGVSQNPRHKITKRGQNVTFRCDPISEHNRLYWYRQTLGQGPEFLTYFQNEAQLEKSRLLSDRFSAERPKGSFSTLEIQRTEQGDSAMYLCASSSPRGRVGEQYFGPGTRLTVT.

In this sample, this clonotype turned up once. V usage is TRBV29-1 and J usage is TRBJ2-2, with 7 bases that match TRBD1. Germline CDR1 reads SQVTM; CDR2 reads ANQGSEA. V trimming: 7 bases; J trimming: 8 bases; junction bases outside the gene matches: 19. The CDR3 length is 16 residues. DNA for the CDR3: TGCAGCGCCGCAAGGGGGCTGCGTCCTGATCCTGGGGAGCTGTTTTTT. This gives the protein CSAARGLRPDPGELFF.

The V and J genes are TRBV20-1 and TRBJ2-3, with TRBD2 identical over 7 bases. This CDR3 is built from 15 residues. Germline CDR1 is DFQATT and CDR2 is SNEGSKA (reference sequence). The trim removed 0 bases at V and 4 bases at J, leaving 7 bases unmatched. Here the CDR3 DNA reads TGCAGTGCTAGAGATCGGACTAGAGGTCCAGATACGCAGTATTTT. Amino acids: CSARDRTRGPDTQYF.

The chain employs TRBV9 and TRBJ2-1, with 9 bases that match TRBD2. This CDR3 is built from 16 residues. After removal of 2 bases from V and 3 bases from J, the junction contained 6 bases not matched to a gene. Germline V lookup: CDR1 SGDLS, CDR2 YYNGEE. CDR3 region: CASSVRAGGVYNEQFF. The CDR3 DNA is TGTGCCAGCAGCGTCCGAGCGGGGGGCGTCTACAATGAGCAGTTCTTC. Based on the CDR3 plus reference TRBV9 and TRBJ2-1, the full variable domain is DSGVTQTPKHLITATGQRVTLRCSPRSGDLSVYWYQQSLDQGLQFLIQYYNGEERAKGNILERFSAQQFPDLHSELNLSSLELGDSALYFCASSVRAGGVYNEQFFGPGTRLTVL.

This clonotype was counted many times. The V and J genes are TRBV9 and TRBJ1-4; no reliable D call. Germline V gives CDR1 SGDLS, CDR2 YYNGEE. V dropped 0 bases and J dropped 7 bases, with 13 bases sitting between them. The CDR3 runs 15 residues. CDR3 nucleotides: TGTGCCAGCAGCGTAGGTTCGGGGATTGGTGAAAAACTGTTTTTT. Encoded protein: CASSVGSGIGEKLFF.

The chain has TRBV29-1 and TRBJ2-7; 9 nucleotides align to TRBD1. The CDR3 is made up of 12 amino acids. V shed 8 bases and J 3 bases; nucleotides not matched to a gene: 5. Germline V lookup: CDR1 SQVTM, CDR2 ANQGSEA. CDR3 amino acids: CSPGQGGYEQYF. The CDR3 DNA is TGCAGCCCGGGACAGGGCGGCTACGAGCAGTACTTC.

This clonotype was recorded many times. This chain joins TRBV20-1 and TRBJ1-4, with a weak D call TRBD1 (5 bases). V gave up 6 bases and J gave up 5 bases, with 13 bases separating them. The germline V gene encodes CDR1 DFQATT and CDR2 SNEGSKA (reference sequence). The CDR3 extends over 13 amino acids. CDR3 amino acids: CSAVRAGNEKLFF. DNA for the CDR3: TGCAGTGCGGTCAGGGCTGGAAATGAAAAACTGTTTTTT.

This chain joins TRBV7-9 and TRBJ2-6, with D unresolved. The V end lost 2 bases, the J end lost 0 bases, and 11 bases lay between the germline ends. In germline, CDR1 is SEHNR, CDR2 FQNEAQ (reference sequence). The CDR3 covers 17 residues. The CDR3 loop is CASSLITGYSGANVLTF. In DNA, the CDR3 is TGTGCCAGCAGCTTAATTACGGGTTACTCTGGGGCCAACGTCCTGACTTTC.

This clonotype was picked up a small number of times. At one end the junction does not follow the germline gene, possibly because of a read error. V is TRBV28 and J is TRBJ1-6; no definite D call. Germline V lookup: CDR1 MDHEN, CDR2 SYDVKM. CDR3 size: 14 residues. CDR3 DNA: TGTGCCAGCAGCGTAAACTCCTATAATTCGCCCCTCCACTTT. Protein sequence: CASSVNSYNSPLHF.

The chain carries TRBV12-5 and TRBJ1-5; D remains ambiguous. This CDR3 spans 14 amino acids. Trimming removed 7 bases at V and 0 bases at J, with 10 bases between. In germline, CDR1 is LGHNT, CDR2 FRNRAP. CDR3 residues: CASAEFASNQPQHF. The DNA for the CDR3 is TGTGCTAGTGCAGAATTTGCTAGCAATCAGCCCCAGCATTTT.

This clonotype was seen ten or more times. This chain uses TRBV10-3 with TRBJ2-7, with TRBD1 matching over 8 bases. CDR3 length: 14 residues. V trimming: 6 bases; J trimming: 2 bases; junction bases outside the gene matches: 6. CDR1 is ENHRY, CDR2 SYGVKD, per germline. The CDR3 DNA reads TGTGCCATCAGCGCGGGACAGGTAACCTACGAGCAGTACTTC. It is translated as CAISAGQVTYEQYF.

The J gene is TRBJ2-5, the V gene TRBV7-8, with a tentative D call TRBD1 (6 bases). The CDR3 is 15 amino acids. Germline CDR1 reads SGHVS; CDR2 reads FQNEAQ. Trimming took off 2 bases at V and 3 bases at J, with 13 bases between the two ends. CDR3 nucleotides: TGTGCCAGCAGCTTACTCGGCAGGGGAGAAGAGACCCAGTACTTC. The encoded protein is CASSLLGRGEETQYF. The full variable domain, with the rest looked up from reference TRBV7-8 and TRBJ2-5, is GAGVSQSPRYKVAKRGQDVALRCDPISGHVSLFWYQQALGQGPEFLTYFQNEAQLDKSGLPSDRFFAERPEGSVSTLKIQRTQQEDSAVYLCASSLLGRGEETQYFGPGTRLLVL.

This clonotype appeared many times. The germline gene is not matched at one end of the junction; a read error may be the cause. CDR3 nucleotides: TGTGCCAGCAGCCTGAACCTGGACAGGGAAAACTTC. Amino acid sequence: CASSLNLDRENF. The J gene is TRBJ2-5, the V gene TRBV7-9; 8 bases agree with TRBD1. The CDR3 covers 12 residues. Germline V gene lookup returns CDR1 SEHNR and CDR2 FQNEAQ (reference sequence).

In its sample, this clonotype was seen many times. The chain links TRBV2 to TRBJ2-2; no reliable D call. Trimming cost V 6 bases and J 2 bases, with 7 bases left between them. The CDR3 has 13 residues. Germline V gene lookup returns CDR1 SNHLY and CDR2 FYNNEI. CDR3 amino acids: CASRYFNTGELFF. The CDR3 region has the DNA TGTGCCAGCAGATACTTTAACACCGGGGAGCTGTTTTTT.

There are a few counts of this clonotype. The chain recombines TRBV5-6 with TRBJ1-2, with TRBD1 matching 12 bases. V shed 5 bases, J shed 4 bases, and the junction held 6 bases outside the gene matches. This CDR3 comprises 15 residues. Germline V gives CDR1 SGHDT, CDR2 YYEEEE. The chain's CDR3 is CASSRGQGAVYGYTF. As DNA, the CDR3 is TGTGCCAGCAGTCGGGGACAGGGGGCTGTCTATGGCTACACCTTC. Full variable domain (remainder filled in from reference TRBV5-6 and TRBJ1-2): DAGVTQSPTHLIKTRGQQVTLRCSPKSGHDTVSWYQQALGQGPQFIFQYYEEEERQRGNFPDRFSGHQFPNYSSELNVNALLLGDSALYLCASSRGQGAVYGYTFGSGTRLTVV.

This clonotype was detected only once. This rearrangement joins TRBV6-2 or TRBV6-3 to TRBJ1-1; D gene unclear. Germline V gene lookup returns CDR1 MNHEY and CDR2 SVGEGT. This CDR3 has 16 amino acids. V was pared by 11 bases and J by 5 bases, with 27 bases between. The CDR3 is CASGLFSLTPSTEAFF. The DNA for the CDR3 is TGTGCCTCCGGTTTGTTTTCTCTTACGCCGAGTACTGAAGCTTTCTTT.

This clonotype occurred many times. V is TRBV19 and J is TRBJ1-4; TRBD1 is a possible D gene (6 bases). This CDR3 is built from 13 residues. V was pared by 7 bases and J by 8 bases, with 14 bases between. Per the germline V gene, CDR1 is LNHDA and CDR2 is SQIVND (reference sequence). CDR3 bases: TGTGCCAGTATTTATTCCACAGGGGAAAAACTGTTTTTT. Its translation: CASIYSTGEKLFF.

The genes are TRBV2 and TRBJ1-6; weak D call: TRBD1 (5 bases). V gave up 5 bases and J gave up 5 bases, with 19 bases separating them. The CDR3 covers 17 residues. Germline CDR1 reads SNHLY; CDR2 reads FYNNEI. The CDR3 DNA reads TGTGCCAGCAGTAACCTGGGACCCCGGAGAGATAATTCACCCCTCCACTTT. It yields the protein CASSNLGPRRDNSPLHF. Combining the CDR3 with reference TRBV2 and TRBJ1-6 gives the whole variable domain EPEVTQTPSHQVTQMGQEVILRCVPISNHLYFYWYRQILGQKVEFLVSFYNNEISEKSEIFDDQFSVERPDGSNFTLKIRSTKLEDSAMYFCASSNLGPRRDNSPLHFGNGTRLTVT.

A remark on this clonotype: The junction differs from germline at one of its ends, possibly a read error. This chain's CDR3 is CATSRDSPRSF. Here the CDR3 DNA reads TGTGCCACCAGCAGAGATAGTCCACGGAGTTTC. The V gene is TRBV15, the J gene TRBJ2-6, with D unresolved. The V gene's germline CDR1 is LNHNV and CDR2 YYDKDF (reference sequence). The CDR3 has 11 residues. The variable domain in full, with the rest retrieved from reference TRBV15 and TRBJ2-6, is DAMVIQNPRYQVTQFGKPVTLSCSQTLNHNVMYWYQQKSSQAPKLLFHYYDKDFNNEADTPDNFQSRRPNTSFCFLDIRSPGLGDTAMYLCATSRDSPRSFGAGSRLTVL.

This clonotype was picked up many times. This rearrangement joins TRBV2 to TRBJ2-7; D is uncertain. Germline V CDR1 and CDR2: SNHLY, FYNNEI. V lost 4 bases, J lost 1 base, and 8 bases lay in between. The CDR3 contains 13 residues. In DNA form, the CDR3 reads TGTGCCAGCAGTGTTCTATCATCCTACGAGCAGTACTTC. It is translated as CASSVLSSYEQYF.